Listed below are T cell receptor beta chains from one sample, sequenced in a study of T-cell reconstitution after alpha-beta-depleted transplantation in children. TCRdb itself ran the PCR reads through MiXCR, one entry per CDR3 protein. Here the sample spans around 960,000 distinct CDR3 sequences, about 29% being singletons. The source material was PBMCs, mostly from graft donor cells, sampled 360 days after TCRalphabeta/CD19-depleted stem cell transplant. These receptors all stem from a boy under two years old who had a stem cell transplant for SCID, so the T cells may come from the graft donor. CDR3s include the opening cysteine and the closing phenylalanine or tryptophan. Each record gives: clone size, J gene, V gene, D gene, CDR3 DNA, CDR3 protein. A D gene is named only where the DNA matches it firmly. Size is stated for part of the rows, as once, few or many counts, or as a class when the clone is expanded.

size: NA; J: TRBJ2-1; V: TRBV4-1; D: NA; DNA: TGCGCCAGCAGCCCGGGACTCCCCCGGTACAATGAGCAGTTCTTC; CDR3: CASSPGLPRYNEQFF
size: once; J: TRBJ2-7; V: TRBV5-1; D: TRBD2; DNA: TGCGCCAGCAGCTCCTTGGAGCTAGCGGGGGACTACGAGCAGTACTTC; CDR3: CASSSLELAGDYEQYF
size: NA; J: TRBJ1-2; V: TRBV19; D: NA; DNA: TGTGCCAGTAGTATTTCATTCTCGGGGGTACCTTGGTATGGCTACACCTTC; CDR3: CASSISFSGVPWYGYTF
size: many; J: TRBJ2-4; V: TRBV3-1; D: NA; DNA: TGTGCCAGCAGCCAAGCCAGGGTTGCCAAAAACATTCAGTACTTC; CDR3: CASSQARVAKNIQYF
size: few; J: TRBJ1-5; V: TRBV20-1; D: NA; DNA: TGCAGTGCTAGACGGGGGGATAGCAATCAGCCCCAGCATTTT; CDR3: CSARRGDSNQPQHF
size: NA; J: TRBJ1-6; V: TRBV21-1; D: NA; DNA: TGTGCCAGCAGCAAAGGACGAGGGAATTCACCCCTCCACTTT; CDR3: CASSKGRGNSPLHF
size: NA; J: TRBJ1-4; V: TRBV29-1; D: TRBD1; DNA: TGCAGCGTAGGACAGGGGACGGAAAAACTGTTTTTT; CDR3: CSVGQGTEKLFF
size: NA; J: TRBJ1-2; V: TRBV20-1; D: TRBD1; DNA: TGCAGTGCTAGAGGGCAGGGGGATGGCTACACCTTC; CDR3: CSARGQGDGYTF
size: many; J: TRBJ2-1; V: TRBV29-1; D: NA; DNA: TGCAGCGTTGGTGGTTACAATGAGCAGTTCTTC; CDR3: CSVGGYNEQFF
size: many; J: TRBJ1-5; V: TRBV2; D: TRBD1; DNA: TGTGCCAGCAACACAGGGGCTCAGCCCCAGCATTTT; CDR3: CASNTGAQPQHF
size: many; J: TRBJ2-7; V: TRBV5-5; D: NA; DNA: TGTGCCAGCAGCTGGTGGACTGGCGAAGGCGCCGAGCAGTACTTC; CDR3: CASSWWTGEGAEQYF
size: few; J: TRBJ2-5; V: TRBV4-1; D: NA; DNA: TGCGCCAGCAGCCAAGGCGGTGGGAGGAAGACCCAGTACTTC; CDR3: CASSQGGGRKTQYF
size: few; J: TRBJ2-7; V: TRBV7-9; D: NA; DNA: TGTGCCAGCAGCTTAAGCGGCAAGGGGCTCAACGAGCAGTACTTC; CDR3: CASSLSGKGLNEQYF
size: NA; J: TRBJ1-1; V: TRBV4-3; D: NA; DNA: TGCGCCAGCAGCCAAGAAAGTGGATACACTGAAGCTTTCTTT; CDR3: CASSQESGYTEAFF
size: NA; J: TRBJ2-7; V: TRBV27; D: TRBD1; DNA: TGTGCCAGCAGCCCGGACAGGGAGGCTCGCTACGAGCAGTACTTC; CDR3: CASSPDREARYEQYF
size: NA; J: TRBJ2-7; V: TRBV7-2; D: NA; DNA: TGTGCCAGCAGCTCAACGAGGGGGAGCTCCTACGAGCAGTACTTC; CDR3: CASSSTRGSSYEQYF
size: NA; J: TRBJ2-3; V: TRBV4-2; D: NA; DNA: TGTGCCAGCAGCCATCAGGAGGGGGAGTACACAGATACGCAGTATTTT; CDR3: CASSHQEGEYTDTQYF
size: NA; J: TRBJ2-7; V: TRBV27; D: NA; DNA: TGTGCCAGCAGTGGAAGGATAGGGGCCACCTACGAGCAGTACTTC; CDR3: CASSGRIGATYEQYF
size: few; J: TRBJ1-6; V: TRBV4-3; D: NA; DNA: TGCGCCAGCAGCCAAGATCCGGTTAATTCACCCCTCCACTTT; CDR3: CASSQDPVNSPLHF
size: many; J: TRBJ2-3; V: TRBV12-3/TRBV12-4; D: NA; DNA: TGTGCCAGCAGCTTTGCAACAGATACGCAGTATTTT; CDR3: CASSFATDTQYF
size: NA; J: TRBJ1-2; V: TRBV29-1; D: TRBD1; DNA: TGCAGCGCCCGAACGACAGGGGCTAAGGGGTATGGCTACACCTTC; CDR3: CSARTTGAKGYGYTF
size: NA; J: TRBJ1-3; V: TRBV6-2/TRBV6-3; D: NA; DNA: TGTGCCAGCACCCGCGGCGGCAACACCATATATTTT; CDR3: CASTRGGNTIYF
size: many; J: TRBJ2-2; V: TRBV6-2/TRBV6-3; D: NA; DNA: TGTGCCAGCCACCCCGTGGCGGGCGGCACCGGGGAGCTGTTTTTT; CDR3: CASHPVAGGTGELFF
size: few; J: TRBJ2-7; V: TRBV6-5; D: TRBD1; DNA: TGTGCCAGCAGGGGGGGACAGGCACTCTACGAGCAGTACTTC; CDR3: CASRGGQALYEQYF
size: NA; J: TRBJ2-6; V: TRBV4-2; D: TRBD1; DNA: TGTGCCAGCAGTTCTCGGACAGGGGGGACTTTCTCTGGGGCCAACGTCCTGACTTTC; CDR3: CASSSRTGGTFSGANVLTF